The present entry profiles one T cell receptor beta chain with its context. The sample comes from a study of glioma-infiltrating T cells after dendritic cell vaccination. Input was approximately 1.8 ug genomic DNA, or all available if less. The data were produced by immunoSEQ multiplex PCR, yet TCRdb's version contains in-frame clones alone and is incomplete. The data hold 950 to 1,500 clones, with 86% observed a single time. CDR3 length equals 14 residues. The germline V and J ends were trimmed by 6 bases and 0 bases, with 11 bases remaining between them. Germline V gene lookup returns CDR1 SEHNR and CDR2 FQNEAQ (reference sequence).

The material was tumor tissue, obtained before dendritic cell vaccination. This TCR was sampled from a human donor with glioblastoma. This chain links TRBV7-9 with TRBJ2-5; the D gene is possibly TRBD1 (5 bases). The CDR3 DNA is TGTGCCAGCAGGGGCGCAGGGTACCAAGAGACCCAGTACTTC. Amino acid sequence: CASRGAGYQETQYF.